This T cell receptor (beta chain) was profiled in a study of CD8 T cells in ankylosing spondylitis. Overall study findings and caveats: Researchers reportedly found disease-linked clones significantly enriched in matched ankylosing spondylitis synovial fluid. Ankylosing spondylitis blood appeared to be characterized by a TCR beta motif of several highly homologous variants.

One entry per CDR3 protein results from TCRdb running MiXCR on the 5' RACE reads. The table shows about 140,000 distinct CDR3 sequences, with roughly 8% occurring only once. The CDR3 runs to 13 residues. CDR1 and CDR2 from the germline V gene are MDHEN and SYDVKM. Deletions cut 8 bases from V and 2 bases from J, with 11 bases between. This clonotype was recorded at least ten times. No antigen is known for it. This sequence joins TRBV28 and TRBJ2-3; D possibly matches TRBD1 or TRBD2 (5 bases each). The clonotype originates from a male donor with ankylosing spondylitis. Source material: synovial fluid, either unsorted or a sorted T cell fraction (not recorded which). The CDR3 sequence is CASQEGPTDTQYF. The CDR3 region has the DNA TGTGCCAGCCAAGAGGGACCCACAGATACGCAGTATTTT.